The 25 T cell receptor beta chains below all came from one sample that was sequenced in a study of CD8 T cells in ankylosing spondylitis. Study observations and caveats: A motif in TCR beta, a set of several highly homologous variants, appeared characteristic of ankylosing spondylitis blood.

No antigen has been identified for these receptors. TCRdb redid the calling of the 5' RACE reads with MiXCR, one entry per CDR3 protein. The sample includes roughly 700,000 distinct CDR3 sequences, 15% to 20% of them seen just once. Material: blood, either unsorted or a sorted T cell fraction (not recorded which). The receptors derive from a male donor with ankylosing spondylitis.

About this clonotype: Since the CDR3 does not end with the conserved phenylalanine or tryptophan, this likely comes from a read error. The DNA is omitted, as the CDR3 cannot be located on it reliably, and the CDR3 follows TCRdb's listing. The chain employs TRBV2 and TRBJ1-4. Germline V gene lookup returns CDR1 SNHLY and CDR2 FYNNEI. Termini included, the CDR3 measures 13 amino acids. The CDR3 sequence: CASSDRFTENTQY.

This chain connects TRBV2 to TRBJ2-7, with 10 nucleotides matching TRBD2. V lost 6 bases to trimming and J lost 1 base; unmatched junction nucleotides: 6. CDR3 size: 15 residues. In germline, CDR1 is SNHLY, CDR2 FYNNEI. The CDR3 DNA reads TGTGCCAGCAGGACCCTAGCGGGGGCATCCTACGAGCAGTACTTC. This translates into CASRTLAGASYEQYF. Supplemented by reference TRBV2 and TRBJ2-7, the full variable domain reads EPEVTQTPSHQVTQMGQEVILRCVPISNHLYFYWYRQILGQKVEFLVSFYNNEISEKSEIFDDQFSVERPDGSNFTLKIRSTKLEDSAMYFCASRTLAGASYEQYFGPGTRLTVT.

The table lists this clonotype with many counts. The J gene is TRBJ2-7, the V gene TRBV9; unclear D gene. The CDR3 covers 15 residues. V was pared by 4 bases and J by 0 bases, with 14 bases between. Germline V lookup: CDR1 SGDLS, CDR2 YYNGEE. This CDR3 reads CASSPGLTSSYEQYF. The CDR3 nucleotides are TGTGCCAGCAGCCCCGGCTTGACCAGCTCCTACGAGCAGTACTTC.

This chain joins TRBV19 and TRBJ2-7; D unclear. V was clipped by 3 bases and J by 2 bases, with 11 bases between them. This CDR3 contains 14 residues. In germline, CDR1 is LNHDA, CDR2 SQIVND (reference sequence). The CDR3 region is CASSISALPYEQYF. The DNA of the CDR3 is TGTGCCAGTAGTATTTCCGCGTTACCCTACGAGCAGTACTTC.

V and J are TRBV7-7 and TRBJ2-1, with 14 bases lining up with TRBD2. The germline V gene encodes CDR1 SSHAT and CDR2 FNYEAQ (reference sequence). The CDR3 is made up of 17 amino acids. J lost 9 bases, V lost 1 base, and 8 bases had no gene match. The CDR3 region is CASSLGAGLAGVGEQFF. The CDR3 DNA follows: TGTGCCAGCAGCTTAGGTGCGGGACTAGCGGGAGTAGGTGAGCAGTTCTTC.

This clonotype was counted at least ten times. The chain recombines TRBV7-9 with TRBJ2-3; the D call may be TRBD1 or TRBD2 (5 bases each). The CDR3 is 15 residues long. V shed 0 bases and J shed 4 bases, with 11 bases lying between them. The germline V gene encodes CDR1 SEHNR and CDR2 FQNEAQ (reference sequence). CDR3 region: CASSLAPGPADTQYF. CDR3 coding DNA: TGTGCCAGCAGCTTAGCTCCGGGGCCGGCAGATACGCAGTATTTT.

This clonotype came up many times. The rearrangement joins TRBV7-3 to TRBJ2-7; D ambiguous. V lost 1 base to trimming and J lost 4 bases, with 8 bases between them. Germline V gives CDR1 SGHTA, CDR2 FQGTGA. This CDR3 has 13 amino acids. The CDR3: CASSLSNGYEQYF. The CDR3 DNA is TGTGCCAGCAGCTTAAGTAATGGGTACGAGCAGTACTTC.

This clonotype occurred a few times. The CDR3 loop reads CASSQEVPGTVNTGELFF. The CDR3 DNA is TGCGCCAGCAGCCAGGAAGTCCCCGGGACAGTAAACACCGGGGAGCTGTTTTTT. The chain couples TRBV4-1 to TRBJ2-2; 7 bases match TRBD1. The CDR3 covers 18 residues. V lost 3 bases and J lost 2; bases outside the gene matches: 12. CDR1 is MGHRA and CDR2 is YSYEKL in the germline V gene.

This clonotype was seen a handful of times. V usage is TRBV15 and J usage is TRBJ2-2; 7 nucleotides align to TRBD2. CDR1 is LNHNV and CDR2 is YYDKDF in the germline V gene (reference sequence). V was pared by 6 bases and J by 1 base, with 5 bases of the junction left unmatched. The CDR3 totals 15 residues. CDR3 coding DNA: TGTGCCACCAGGTCCGGGACTAAGAACACCGGGGAGCTGTTTTTT. Translating it yields CATRSGTKNTGELFF. The entire variable domain, with the rest obtained from reference TRBV15 and TRBJ2-2, is as follows: DAMVIQNPRYQVTQFGKPVTLSCSQTLNHNVMYWYQQKSSQAPKLLFHYYDKDFNNEADTPDNFQSRRPNTSFCFLDIRSPGLGDTAMYLCATRSGTKNTGELFFGEGSRLTVL.

This clonotype was counted ten times or more. This rearrangement joins TRBV6-2 or TRBV6-3 to TRBJ2-2, with D perhaps TRBD1 or TRBD2 (5 bases each). The germline gives CDR1 MNHEY, CDR2 SVGEGT. The CDR3 runs 14 residues. V was shortened by 6 bases and J by 11 bases, with 19 bases between the two germline ends. Written as DNA, the CDR3 is TGTGCCAGCAGGGAATGGGGCCGACTAACTGAGCTGTTTTTT. Protein sequence: CASREWGRLTELFF.

In this sample, this clonotype turned up a few times. The J gene is TRBJ1-2, the V gene TRBV6-1; 7 bases align to TRBD1. The V and J ends lost 6 bases and 7 bases, in that order; junction bases with no gene match: 23. Germline lookup yields CDR1 MNHNS and CDR2 SASEGT. The CDR3 totals 18 residues. CDR3 sequence (DNA): TGTGCCAGCAGCCCGACAGGGCTCTTAACACACCGCATGGGTGGCTACACCTTC. Its translation: CASSPTGLLTHRMGGYTF.

The J gene is TRBJ2-1, the V gene TRBV20-1, with 9 bases aligning to TRBD2. Germline assignment: CDR1 DFQATT and CDR2 SNEGSKA (reference sequence). The V and J ends lost 5 bases and 0 bases, in that order; junction bases with no gene match: 17. This CDR3 contains 19 residues. CDR3 residues: CSAGIPPSGKTTSYNEQFF. CDR3 nucleotide sequence: TGCAGTGCTGGTATCCCCCCTAGCGGGAAGACTACCTCCTACAATGAGCAGTTCTTC.

The chain carries TRBV27 and TRBJ2-1, with a tentative D call TRBD1 (6 bases). The V and J ends lost 4 bases and 5 bases respectively, with 12 bases between them. CDR1 and CDR2 (germline): MNHEY, SMNVEV (reference sequence). This CDR3 is built from 14 residues. This CDR3 is CASSSRQADNEQFF. In DNA, the CDR3 is TGTGCCAGCAGTTCCCGACAGGCCGACAATGAGCAGTTCTTC.

The V call is TRBV29-1, the J call TRBJ2-5, with TRBD2 as a possible D gene (6 bases). V was pared by 7 bases and J by 2 bases, with 17 bases between. In germline, CDR1 is SQVTM, CDR2 ANQGSEA. The CDR3 covers 14 residues. The DNA for the CDR3 is TGCAGCGACAACCCGGCGGAGGGTCAAGAGACCCAGTACTTC. Translation: CSDNPAEGQETQYF. Based on the CDR3 plus reference TRBV29-1 and TRBJ2-5, the full variable domain is SAVISQKPSRDICQRGTSLTIQCQVDSQVTMMFWYRQQPGQSLTLIATANQGSEATYESGFVIDKFPISRPNLTFSTLTVSNMSPEDSSIYLCSDNPAEGQETQYFGPGTRLLVL.

This clonotype was seen a handful of times. The V gene is TRBV15, the J gene TRBJ2-7; 8 nucleotides line up with TRBD2. Per germline, CDR1 LNHNV and CDR2 YYDKDF (reference sequence). Losses at the gene ends were 0 bases for V and 0 bases for J; bases not matched to a gene: 4. The CDR3 runs to 16 residues. The DNA for the CDR3 is TGTGCCACCAGCAGAGAGGATAGCGGGGCCTCCTACGAGCAGTACTTC. It specifies CATSREDSGASYEQYF. The full variable domain, completed using reference TRBV15 and TRBJ2-7, is DAMVIQNPRYQVTQFGKPVTLSCSQTLNHNVMYWYQQKSSQAPKLLFHYYDKDFNNEADTPDNFQSRRPNTSFCFLDIRSPGLGDTAMYLCATSREDSGASYEQYFGPGTRLTVT.

This clonotype was recorded many times. The chain joins TRBV27 to TRBJ2-1; D not certain. The CDR3 is 13 residues long. Between the trimmed V and J ends, which lost 6 bases and 10 bases, there was a span of 16 bases. The germline V gene encodes CDR1 MNHEY and CDR2 SMNVEV (reference sequence). The CDR3 DNA sequence: TGTGCCAGCAGAAGCATGCCAGCTGGGGAGCAGTTCTTC. Amino acid sequence: CASRSMPAGEQFF.

Only a few counts were recorded for this clonotype. V is TRBV28 and J is TRBJ2-7, with D possibly matching TRBD2 (6 bases). Trimming removed 10 bases at V and 5 bases at J, with 15 bases between. This CDR3 contains 12 residues. In germline, CDR1 is MDHEN, CDR2 SYDVKM. The CDR3 region has the DNA TGTGCCACCCTCCGATGGGGGGACGAGCAGTACTTC. It yields the protein CATLRWGDEQYF.

In its sample, this clonotype was seen many times. The genes are TRBV15 and TRBJ1-6, with TRBD1 as a possible D gene (5 bases). From germline, CDR1 is LNHNV and CDR2 YYDKDF (reference sequence). Deletions cut 0 bases from V and 9 bases from J, with 12 bases between. This CDR3 region has 15 residues. DNA of the CDR3: TGTGCCACCAGCAGAGATCGGCAGGGTGGTTCACCCCTCCACTTT. It yields the protein CATSRDRQGGSPLHF. The whole variable domain, filled in from reference TRBV15 and TRBJ1-6, reads DAMVIQNPRYQVTQFGKPVTLSCSQTLNHNVMYWYQQKSSQAPKLLFHYYDKDFNNEADTPDNFQSRRPNTSFCFLDIRSPGLGDTAMYLCATSRDRQGGSPLHFGNGTRLTVT.

The chain links TRBV24-1 to TRBJ2-5; 11 bases are shared with TRBD1. CDR1 is KGHDR and CDR2 is SFDVKD in the germline V gene. There are 17 residues in the CDR3. Trimming removed 4 bases from V and 2 bases from J; junction bases left unmatched: 8. The CDR3 coding sequence is TGTGCCACCAGTGAGGATCTCCGGGACAGGGGGCAAGAGACCCAGTACTTC. Translating it yields CATSEDLRDRGQETQYF.

This clonotype turned up a few times. The V call is TRBV29-1, the J call TRBJ2-2; D might be TRBD2 (6 bases). Between the trimmed V and J ends, which lost 4 bases and 3 bases, there was a span of 12 bases. Germline-derived CDR1 and CDR2 are SQVTM and ANQGSEA. The CDR3 runs to 14 residues. CDR3 in amino acids: CSVGRPGDTGELFF. CDR3 bases: TGCAGCGTTGGTAGGCCGGGAGACACCGGGGAGCTGTTTTTT.

The genes are TRBV7-3 and TRBJ2-7; 8 bases agree with TRBD1. Germline V lookup: CDR1 SGHTA, CDR2 FQGTGA. V trimming: 5 bases; J trimming: 2 bases; junction bases outside the gene matches: 8. The CDR3 loop spans 15 amino acids. The CDR3 loop reads CASSITGGSTYEQYF. The CDR3 region has the DNA TGTGCCAGCAGCATCACAGGGGGTTCAACCTACGAGCAGTACTTC.

Only a few counts were recorded for this clonotype. The rearrangement joins TRBV3-1 to TRBJ1-2; maybe TRBD1 (5 bases). There are 16 residues in the CDR3. Trimming pared 0 bases from V and 6 bases from J, leaving 17 bases between. The germline V gene encodes CDR1 LGHDT and CDR2 YNNKEL (reference sequence). The CDR3 DNA sequence: TGTGCCAGCAGCCAAGAGGATCAACCGGGACGACATGGCTACACCTTC. It translates to CASSQEDQPGRHGYTF.

This chain links TRBV10-3 with TRBJ2-3; the D gene could be TRBD1 or TRBD2 (6 bases each). Trimming shortened V by 3 bases and J by 3 bases, and 19 bases separated the two germline ends. CDR3 length: 17 amino acids. Germline-derived CDR1 and CDR2 are ENHRY and SYGVKD. CDR3 loop: CAISDPHRQAGTDTQYF. The DNA for the CDR3 is TGTGCCATCAGTGACCCCCACAGACAGGCGGGAACAGATACGCAGTATTTT.

In this sample, this clonotype turned up a few times. The genes are TRBV6-1 and TRBJ2-7; 11 bases agree with TRBD2. CDR1 and CDR2 from the germline V gene are MNHNS and SASEGT. CDR3 length equals 13 residues. V lost 8 bases to trimming and J lost 6 bases; unmatched junction nucleotides: 6. CDR3 coding DNA: TGTGCCAGCCACCCTGGACTAGCGGGCGAGCAGTACTTC. Its translation is CASHPGLAGEQYF.

This chain uses TRBV24-1 with TRBJ2-7, with D perhaps matching TRBD2 (6 bases). Germline V gene sequence: CDR1 KGHDR, CDR2 SFDVKD. Trimming cost V 5 bases and J 2 bases, with 9 bases left between them. CDR3 length equals 13 residues. The CDR3 here is CATSGEAPYEQYF. The CDR3 DNA is TGTGCCACCAGTGGGGAGGCCCCCTACGAGCAGTACTTC.